The 10 T cell receptor beta chains below all came from one sample that was sequenced in a study of shared clonotypes between healthy human individuals. Data came from immunoSEQ multiplex PCR; TCRdb stores just in-frame clones and leaves some out. The sample yields 2.3 million or so clones, approximately 93% seen once. Sequences were obtained from naive CD4+ T cells from PBMCs. Described subset: CD45RA+ positively selected. These TCRs come from a man between 18 and 29 years old in good health. Some clones in this sample may be carry-over from other donors' samples.

The rearrangement uses TRBV19 and TRBJ1-2; tentatively, D is TRBD1 (6 bases). The V end was cut by 3 bases, the J end by 4 bases, with 15 bases between. Germline loops: CDR1 LNHDA, CDR2 SQIVND (reference sequence). This CDR3 is 15 amino acids long. The CDR3 coding sequence is TGTGCCAGTAGTATTTCCAGGGGCGGAATCTATGGCTACACCTTC. It encodes CASSISRGGIYGYTF.

The chain has TRBV25-1 and TRBJ2-1; no clear D gene. Germline CDR1 and CDR2: MGHDK and SYGVNS. V dropped 6 bases and J dropped 4 bases, with 1 base sitting between them. The CDR3 is 10 residues long. Here the CDR3 DNA reads TGTGCCAGCAGGTACAATGAGCAGTTCTTC. Its translation: CASRYNEQFF.

This sequence joins TRBV2 and TRBJ1-1; perhaps TRBD1 as D (5 bases). Trimming took off 9 bases at V and 7 bases at J, with 18 bases between the two ends. This CDR3 region has 13 residues. CDR1 and CDR2 from the germline V gene are SNHLY and FYNNEI. The CDR3 region is CASAGVGAVEAFF. CDR3 nucleotide sequence: TGTGCCAGTGCGGGGGTAGGGGCGGTTGAAGCTTTCTTT.

V gene TRBV2 combines with J gene TRBJ1-2; TRBD1 agrees at 9 bases. The CDR3 sequence is 13 residues long. From germline, CDR1 is SNHLY and CDR2 FYNNEI. J gave up 7 bases and V 5 bases, and 5 bases lay outside the gene matches. The CDR3 nucleotides read TGTGCCAGCAGTTACAGGGGGCCTGGTGGCTACACCTTC. Translating gives CASSYRGPGGYTF.

V is TRBV7-6 and J is TRBJ1-5, with D possibly being TRBD1 (5 bases). V lost 5 bases and J lost 2, with 10 bases in between. The germline V gene encodes CDR1 SGHVS and CDR2 FNYEAQ. The CDR3 spans 14 residues. The CDR3: CASSRDVGNQPQHF. The CDR3 nucleotides are TGTGCCAGCAGCAGGGACGTGGGCAATCAGCCCCAGCATTTT.

This clone was seen only once. The chain couples TRBV28 to TRBJ2-7; D unclear. The V gene lost 5 bases and the J gene lost 3 bases, with 8 bases spanning the gap. This CDR3 is 12 amino acids long. Per germline, CDR1 MDHEN and CDR2 SYDVKM. CDR3 amino acids: CASSISLYEQYF. CDR3 nucleotides: TGTGCCAGCAGTATCTCCCTCTACGAGCAGTACTTC.

The rearrangement uses TRBV28 and TRBJ1-1; TRBD1 matches at 7 bases. Germline V lookup: CDR1 MDHEN, CDR2 SYDVKM. This CDR3 contains 13 residues. V lost 3 bases and J lost 12; bases outside the gene matches: 10. The CDR3 region has the DNA TGTGCCAGCAGTTTGCCCGGGACAGAGGGTCCTTTCTTT. Residues: CASSLPGTEGPFF. The full variable domain, completed using reference TRBV28 and TRBJ1-1, is DVKVTQSSRYLVKRTGEKVFLECVQDMDHENMFWYRQDPGLGLRLIYFSYDVKMKEKGDIPEGYSVSREKKERFSLILESASTNQTSMYLCASSLPGTEGPFFGQGTRLTVV.

This chain joins TRBV5-6 and TRBJ1-3; D is undetermined. Germline V gives CDR1 SGHDT, CDR2 YYEEEE. CDR3 length equals 16 residues. V lost 2 bases, J lost 0 bases, and 12 bases lay in between. CDR3 sequence: CASSFYRVLSGNTIYF. The DNA of the CDR3 is TGTGCCAGCAGCTTCTACCGCGTCCTCTCTGGAAACACCATATATTTT.

The gene calls are TRBV6-6 and TRBJ1-2, with 8 bases lining up with TRBD1. J lost 4 bases, V lost 5 bases, and 6 bases had no gene match. The CDR3 sequence is 14 residues long. The V gene's germline CDR1 is MNHNY and CDR2 SVGAGI (reference sequence). The CDR3: CASSRGTGFYGYTF. DNA for the CDR3: TGTGCCAGCAGTCGTGGGACAGGATTCTATGGCTACACCTTC.

The chain has TRBV7-9 and TRBJ1-3; maybe TRBD1 (6 bases). There are 15 residues in the CDR3. Germline V gives CDR1 SEHNR, CDR2 FQNEAQ (reference sequence). V gave up 5 bases and J gave up 6 bases, with 17 bases separating them. The CDR3 is CASSPHYREENTIYF. The CDR3 bases are TGTGCCAGCAGCCCCCATTACAGGGAAGAAAACACCATATATTTT.